What follows are 19 T cell receptor beta chains derived from one specimen sequenced in a study of T cells in localized non-small cell lung cancer. Profiling relied on immunoSEQ multiplex PCR, and the TCRdb table lists in-frame clones only, not all of them. This table has around 90,000 clones, around three quarters appearing once. Source: PBMCs, taken before any cancer treatment. The receptors shown here come from a man aged 40-75 years with stage II squamous cell lung carcinoma.

V is TRBV19 and J is TRBJ2-5, with a tentative D call TRBD1 (6 bases). The CDR3 spans 14 residues. Trimming pared 1 base from V and 2 bases from J, leaving 8 bases between. Germline assignment: CDR1 LNHDA and CDR2 SQIVND (reference sequence). CDR3 nucleotide sequence: TGTGCCAGTAGTATAGGGGGGCAGCAAGAGACCCAGTACTTC. It specifies CASSIGGQQETQYF.

The chain joins TRBV11-1 to TRBJ2-5; D is unclear. The CDR3 length is 13 residues. Germline V gene data show CDR1 as SGHAT and CDR2 as FQDESV (reference sequence). V lost 3 bases, J lost 5 bases, and 10 bases lay in between. As DNA, the CDR3 is TGTGCCAGCAGCTTCCGACTGGGGGAGACCCAGTACTTC. Its translation: CASSFRLGETQYF.

This clone was counted a single time. The genes are TRBV11-2 and TRBJ2-1; D is ambiguous. The CDR3 is 16 residues long. The germline CDR1 and CDR2 sequences are SGHAT and FQNNGV. Trimming cost V 1 base and J 7 bases, with 17 bases left between them. Here the CDR3 DNA reads TGTGCCAGCAGCTTAGGGATGACACCCTTTGTGAATGAGCAGTTCTTC. As protein: CASSLGMTPFVNEQFF.

The chain is built from TRBV27 and TRBJ2-1; D might be TRBD1 (5 bases). The V gene's germline CDR1 is MNHEY and CDR2 SMNVEV (reference sequence). The CDR3 contains 16 residues. V was pared by 3 bases and J by 0 bases, with 12 bases between. CDR3 amino acids: CASSFLRTSSYNEQFF. CDR3 bases: TGTGCCAGCAGTTTCCTTAGGACAAGCTCCTACAATGAGCAGTTCTTC.

This clone appeared a few times. The chain is built from TRBV6-5 and TRBJ1-5; 8 bases fit TRBD1. Germline V gene sequence: CDR1 MNHEY, CDR2 SVGAGI. The CDR3 is 16 residues long. With 4 bases clipped from V and 1 base from J, the junction kept 6 bases outside the gene matches. This CDR3 is CASSSLDRGSNQPQHF. CDR3 nucleotides: TGTGCCAGCAGTTCCCTTGACAGGGGCAGCAATCAGCCCCAGCATTTT.

This clone was observed once. The chain has TRBV18 and TRBJ2-3; D may be TRBD1 or TRBD2 (5 bases each). This CDR3 spans 14 amino acids. The V gene lost 3 bases and the J gene lost 6 bases, with 13 bases spanning the gap. Per the germline V gene, CDR1 is KGHSH and CDR2 is LQKENI. The DNA for the CDR3 is TGTGCCAGCTCACCCCCGATCGGGGCCGATACGCAGTATTTT. It translates to CASSPPIGADTQYF.

The CDR3, as DNA: TGTGCCAGCTCCCCGGGGTACAGGGATAATTCACCCCTCCACTTT. Translated, it gives CASSPGYRDNSPLHF. The V gene is TRBV18, the J gene TRBJ1-6, with D possibly TRBD1 on 6 matching bases. Germline V gene sequence: CDR1 KGHSH, CDR2 LQKENI. This CDR3 comprises 15 residues. V lost 6 bases to trimming and J lost 5 bases, with 14 bases between them. Using reference TRBV18 and TRBJ1-6 for the parts outside the CDR3, the full variable domain is NAGVMQNPRHLVRRRGQEARLRCSPMKGHSHVYWYRQLPEEGLKFMVYLQKENIIDESGMPKERFSAEFPKEGPSILRIQQVVRGDSAAYFCASSPGYRDNSPLHFGNGTRLTVT.

This clone was counted only a few times. The V gene is TRBV6-6, the J gene TRBJ2-2; a possible D gene is TRBD2 (6 bases). This CDR3 is 14 amino acids long. Trimming pared 2 bases from V and 3 bases from J, leaving 7 bases between. CDR1 is MNHNY and CDR2 is SVGAGI in the germline V gene (reference sequence). In DNA, the CDR3 is TGTGCCAGCAGTTACAAGCGGGACACCGGGGAGCTGTTTTTT. It specifies CASSYKRDTGELFF.

This chain uses TRBV6-5 with TRBJ1-5; no firm D call. Trimming pared 3 bases from V and 2 bases from J, leaving 11 bases between. This CDR3 spans 15 amino acids. Looked up from germline, CDR1 is MNHEY and CDR2 is SVGAGI. CDR3 coding DNA: TGTGCCAGCAGTTATCGGGCGTCAGGCAATCAGCCCCAGCATTTT. Protein sequence: CASSYRASGNQPQHF.

V usage is TRBV18 and J usage is TRBJ2-5; D is possibly TRBD1 (5 bases). Per germline, CDR1 KGHSH and CDR2 LQKENI. This CDR3 contains 15 residues. The V gene lost 3 bases and the J gene lost 5 bases, with 16 bases spanning the gap. The CDR3 spells CASSPLAGIEETQYF. CDR3 in DNA: TGTGCCAGCTCACCCCTGGCAGGGATTGAGGAGACCCAGTACTTC.

This chain joins TRBV19 and TRBJ2-3; 9 bases map to TRBD1. After removal of 0 bases from V and 2 bases from J, the junction contained 3 bases not matched to a gene. This CDR3 region has 16 residues. Germline V CDR1 and CDR2: LNHDA, SQIVND (reference sequence). The DNA of the CDR3 is TGTGCCAGTAGTATAGATGGGACAGGGTCCACAGATACGCAGTATTTT. It codes for CASSIDGTGSTDTQYF.

Only one count was recorded for this clone. The chain carries TRBV4-3 and TRBJ2-3; D uncertain. The germline gives CDR1 LGHNA, CDR2 YSLEER. This CDR3 is 15 amino acids long. With 6 bases removed from V and 1 base from J, the gap between germline ends came to 14 bases. Here the CDR3 reads CASSYGNFRTDTQYF. For the CDR3, the DNA is TGCGCCAGCAGTTACGGCAACTTTCGCACAGATACGCAGTATTTT.

The gene calls are TRBV28 and TRBJ2-1; 12 nucleotides match TRBD1. V lost 3 bases, J lost 7 bases, and 7 bases stayed unmatched. The germline V gene has CDR1 MDHEN and CDR2 SYDVKM. The CDR3 is 16 residues long. CDR3 residues: CASSLSGQGAGNEQFF. CDR3 in DNA: TGTGCCAGCAGTTTGTCGGGACAGGGGGCAGGGAATGAGCAGTTCTTC.

V is TRBV29-1 and J is TRBJ2-7, with 7 bases aligning to TRBD1. The CDR3 sequence is 12 residues long. Trimming at V came to 4 bases and at J to 3 bases, leaving 3 bases not matched to a gene. Germline V gene data show CDR1 as SQVTM and CDR2 as ANQGSEA. CDR3 in DNA: TGCAGCGTTGGGCAGGGGGACTACGAGCAGTACTTC. The encoded protein is CSVGQGDYEQYF.

This clone was observed a single time. J is TRBJ2-3 and V is TRBV7-3; 9 nucleotides line up with TRBD1. The CDR3 is 14 amino acids. Unmatched junction bases numbered 4, after V lost 6 bases and J lost 3 bases. Germline-derived CDR1 and CDR2 are SGHTA and FQGTGA. The CDR3 here is CASRLDRGTDTQYF. Here the CDR3 DNA reads TGTGCCAGCAGACTGGACAGGGGAACAGATACGCAGTATTTT.

The chain carries TRBV2 and TRBJ2-5, with unresolved D. V dropped 3 bases and J dropped 5 bases, with 13 bases sitting between them. The CDR3 is made up of 14 amino acids. Germline V gene sequence: CDR1 SNHLY, CDR2 FYNNEI. The CDR3 nucleotides are TGTGCCAGCAGTGATCCGGACCAGGACGAGACCCAGTACTTC. This translates into CASSDPDQDETQYF.

The chain recombines TRBV30 with TRBJ1-1, with a possible D match to TRBD1 (6 bases). Trimming stripped 1 base from V and 4 bases from J, with 10 bases between. The germline CDR1 and CDR2 sequences are GTSNPN and SVGIG (reference sequence). This CDR3 region has 13 residues. The CDR3 nucleotides read TGTGCCTGGAGTGGGGGGGGCAGCACTGAAGCTTTCTTT. Protein: CAWSGGGSTEAFF.

This chain connects TRBV19 to TRBJ2-2, with D possibly matching TRBD1 (5 bases). This CDR3 is built from 15 residues. Trimming shortened V by 1 base and J by 7 bases, and 13 bases separated the two germline ends. Germline loops: CDR1 LNHDA, CDR2 SQIVND (reference sequence). CDR3 coding DNA: TGTGCCAGTAGTATAGGGGAAAGGGGTGTCGGGGAGCTGTTTTTT. This encodes CASSIGERGVGELFF.

The gene calls are TRBV11-3 and TRBJ1-1; 7 bases agree with TRBD1. This CDR3 has 13 amino acids. V lost 1 base, J lost 4 bases, and 0 bases stayed unmatched. Germline loops: CDR1 SGHNT, CDR2 YENEEA. The CDR3 region is CASSLAGGTEAFF. CDR3 in DNA: TGTGCCAGCAGCTTAGCAGGGGGCACTGAAGCTTTCTTT.